These 16 T cell receptor beta chains were sequenced from one sample in a study of molecular identifiers for immune sequencing clone quantification. In TCRdb, the PCR reads were re-called with MiXCR into one record per CDR3 protein. The table shows over 600,000 distinct CDR3 sequences, with just under 20% occurring only once. The material sequenced was naive CD8+ T cells from blood, with Jurkat cell RNA spiked in. Described subset: FACS-sorted CD8+CD4-CCR7+CD45RA+ naive T cells. Every receptor here comes from a human donor in good health. Some libraries in this study had Jurkat cell RNA spiked in.

A few counts support this clonotype. The chain is built from TRBV19 and TRBJ2-5; the match to TRBD2 covers 8 bases. The CDR3 totals 15 residues. Germline trimming cut 3 bases from V and 5 bases from J; bases unmatched to any gene: 8. The germline gives CDR1 LNHDA, CDR2 SQIVND (reference sequence). CDR3 residues: CASSIGTRGEETQYF. The CDR3 DNA reads as TGTGCCAGTAGTATCGGGACTAGGGGTGAGGAGACCCAGTACTTC. Filled out from reference TRBV19 and TRBJ2-5, the complete variable domain reads DGGITQSPKYLFRKEGQNVTLSCEQNLNHDAMYWYRQDPGQGLRLIYYSQIVNDFQKGDIAEGYSVSREKKESFPLTVTSAQKNPTAFYLCASSIGTRGEETQYFGPGTRLLVL.

Many counts were recorded for this clonotype. CDR3 DNA sequence: TGTGCCAGCAGTTCCGACCATTGGTCGCAAGAGACCCAGTACTTC. Encoded protein: CASSSDHWSQETQYF. The chain recombines TRBV28 with TRBJ2-5, with no clear D. Germline assignment: CDR1 MDHEN and CDR2 SYDVKM. This CDR3 has 15 amino acids. With 4 bases removed from V and 2 bases from J, the gap between germline ends came to 14 bases.

Of note for this clonotype: A read error may explain this, as a much larger clone is one base away. The chain is built from TRBV5-1 and TRBJ2-1; D is perhaps TRBD1 (6 bases). This CDR3 contains 13 residues. Germline values: CDR1 SGHRS, CDR2 YFSETQ. CDR3 sequence reads: CASREDSYSEQFF. For the CDR3, the DNA is TGCGCCAGCCGCGAGGACAGCTACAGTGAGCAGTTCTTC.

This clonotype was detected many times. The chain recombines TRBV4-1 with TRBJ2-2; 7 nucleotides align to TRBD1. CDR1 is MGHRA, CDR2 YSYEKL, per germline. Germline trimming cut 1 base from V and 0 bases from J; bases unmatched to any gene: 8. The CDR3 sequence is 18 residues long. The DNA of the CDR3 is TGCGCCAGCAGCCAAGGACAGGGACACCCTACGAACACCGGGGAGCTGTTTTTT. It specifies CASSQGQGHPTNTGELFF.

This rearrangement joins TRBV20-1 to TRBJ2-1, with 9 bases identical to TRBD1. Unmatched junction bases numbered 12, after V lost 7 bases and J lost 5 bases. CDR1 and CDR2 from the germline V gene are DFQATT and SNEGSKA (reference sequence). This CDR3 has 15 amino acids. Written as DNA, the CDR3 is TGCAGTGGACAGGGGGACAGTGAACTACACAATGAGCAGTTCTTC. Encoded protein: CSGQGDSELHNEQFF.

The chain couples TRBV6-2 or TRBV6-3 to TRBJ2-7; TRBD1 matches 10 bases. The germline gives CDR1 MNHEY, CDR2 SVGEGT. The CDR3 runs 16 residues. Unmatched junction bases numbered 13, after V lost 2 bases and J lost 9 bases. The CDR3 protein is CASSYVPLGQGNGQYF. DNA of the CDR3: TGTGCCAGCAGTTACGTCCCTTTGGGACAGGGGAACGGGCAGTACTTC.

At least ten counts were recorded for this clonotype. The chain couples TRBV20-1 to TRBJ2-2; 12 bases align to TRBD2. Per the germline V gene, CDR1 is DFQATT and CDR2 is SNEGSKA (reference sequence). V shed 6 bases, J shed 5 bases, and the junction held 7 bases outside the gene matches. The CDR3 sequence is 15 residues long. CDR3 in amino acids: CSARLAGERTGELFF. The DNA for the CDR3 is TGCAGTGCAAGACTAGCGGGGGAAAGGACCGGGGAGCTGTTTTTT.

Remarks on this clonotype: It may be a read error: a sequence one base away is much more abundant. This chain links TRBV30 with TRBJ2-5; a weak D match, TRBD2 (5 bases). The germline gives CDR1 GTSNPN, CDR2 SVGIG (reference sequence). The CDR3 covers 14 residues. CDR3 sequence: CAWGVGRLQETQYF. The CDR3 coding sequence is TGTGCCTGGGGTGTAGGGCGACTACAAGAGACCCAGTACTTC.

V usage is TRBV4-3 and J usage is TRBJ2-4; 7 nucleotides align to TRBD1. This CDR3 is 16 amino acids long. V gave up 0 bases and J gave up 5 bases; unmatched junction bases: 7. Germline lookup yields CDR1 LGHNA and CDR2 YSLEER. This CDR3 is CASSQDLGQPENIQYF. CDR3 DNA sequence: TGCGCCAGCAGCCAAGATTTGGGACAGCCCGAAAACATTCAGTACTTC.

A note on this clonotype: A read error may be the cause here, since a much bigger clone is one base away. The CDR3 does not close with the conserved phenylalanine or tryptophan, likely indicating a read error. For the CDR3, the DNA is TGTGCCAGCACTTTCAGCCGGGACAGGGGGTACGAGCAGTACTCC. Protein sequence: CASTFSRDRGYEQYS. The gene calls are TRBV6-1 and TRBJ2-7, with 11 bases fitting TRBD1. This CDR3 has 15 amino acids. The germline gives CDR1 MNHNS, CDR2 SASEGT. J lost 4 bases, V lost 7 bases, and 9 bases had no gene match.

This clonotype has a handful of counts. The CDR3 nucleotides are TGTGCCAGCAGCTTCGCAGCTGAGCAGTTCTTC. The encoded protein is CASSFAAEQFF. The rearrangement uses TRBV7-9 and TRBJ2-1; D not certain. Between the trimmed V and J ends, which lost 3 bases and 9 bases, there was a span of 6 bases. CDR3 length equals 11 residues. Per the germline V gene, CDR1 is SEHNR and CDR2 is FQNEAQ (reference sequence).

The sample holds many counts of this clonotype. The chain employs TRBV12-3 or TRBV12-4 and TRBJ2-3; D remains ambiguous. Between the trimmed V and J ends, which lost 5 bases and 2 bases, there was a span of 5 bases. The CDR3 loop spans 12 amino acids. The DNA for the CDR3 is TGTGCCAGCAGTCCCATCACAGATACGCAGTATTTT. Residues: CASSPITDTQYF.

This chain links TRBV27 with TRBJ1-5; TRBD1 aligns across 7 bases. Looked up from germline, CDR1 is MNHEY and CDR2 is SMNVEV (reference sequence). V gave up 6 bases and J gave up 1 base; unmatched junction bases: 9. This CDR3 has 16 amino acids. In DNA, the CDR3 is TGTGCCAGCAGGGGGGGGACAGACGGGAGCAATCAGCCCCAGCATTTT. It codes for CASRGGTDGSNQPQHF.

A few counts support this clonotype. The rearrangement links TRBV11-2 to TRBJ2-2; TRBD2 matches 13 bases. The germline gives CDR1 SGHAT, CDR2 FQNNGV. Losses at the gene ends were 5 bases for V and 6 bases for J; bases not matched to a gene: 9. The CDR3 length is 17 residues. CDR3 in amino acids: CASSAPFGLAGAGELFF. The CDR3 region has the DNA TGTGCCAGCAGCGCACCCTTTGGACTAGCGGGGGCCGGGGAGCTGTTTTTT.

The gene calls are TRBV15 and TRBJ1-5, with 10 bases lining up with TRBD1. Trimming at V came to 3 bases and at J to 6 bases, leaving 2 bases not matched to a gene. The length of the CDR3 is 14 residues. Germline CDR1 is LNHNV and CDR2 is YYDKDF (reference sequence). Here the CDR3 reads CATSRGTGVQPQHF. CDR3 DNA sequence: TGTGCCACCAGCAGGGGGACAGGGGTTCAGCCCCAGCATTTT.

The chain uses TRBV7-9 and TRBJ1-2; D gene ambiguous. CDR1 SEHNR and CDR2 FQNEAQ come from the germline V gene (reference sequence). The CDR3 is 16 amino acids. The V end lost 0 bases, the J end lost 7 bases, and 18 bases lay between the germline ends. The CDR3 loop is CASSLATARSPSGYTF. In DNA, the CDR3 is TGTGCCAGCAGCTTAGCGACGGCTCGGTCACCTTCTGGCTACACCTTC.